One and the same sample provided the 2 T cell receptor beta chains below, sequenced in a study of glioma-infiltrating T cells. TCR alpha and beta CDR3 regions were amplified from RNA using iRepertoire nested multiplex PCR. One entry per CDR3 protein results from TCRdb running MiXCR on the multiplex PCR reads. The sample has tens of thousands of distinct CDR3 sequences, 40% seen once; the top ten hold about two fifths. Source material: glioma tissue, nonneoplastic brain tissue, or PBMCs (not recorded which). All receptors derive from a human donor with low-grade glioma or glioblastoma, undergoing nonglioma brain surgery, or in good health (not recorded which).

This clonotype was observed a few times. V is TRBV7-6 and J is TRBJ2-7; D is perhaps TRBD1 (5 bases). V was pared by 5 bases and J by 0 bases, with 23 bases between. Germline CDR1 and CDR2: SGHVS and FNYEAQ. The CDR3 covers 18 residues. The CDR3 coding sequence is TGTGCCAGCAGCCCGAACCCAGCAGGGTTCAGTACCTCCTACGAGCAGTACTTC. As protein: CASSPNPAGFSTSYEQYF.

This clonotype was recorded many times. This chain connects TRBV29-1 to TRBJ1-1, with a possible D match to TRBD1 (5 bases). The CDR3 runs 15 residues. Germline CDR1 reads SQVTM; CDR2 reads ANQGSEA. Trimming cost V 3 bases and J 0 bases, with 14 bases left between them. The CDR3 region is CSVDQRGNMNTEAFF. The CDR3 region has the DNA TGCAGCGTTGATCAAAGGGGCAACATGAACACTGAAGCTTTCTTT.